A selection of T cell receptor beta chains follows, all from one sample in a study of cytomegalovirus exposure and HLA in healthy donors. Measured with immunoSEQ multiplex PCR; TCRdb has only the in-frame clones, and not every one. The data show some 190,000 clones, around nine tenths seen once. Sequenced material: PBMCs. The receptors derive from a woman under 30 in good health and CMV-seronegative. Both conserved end residues are trimmed from each CDR3. Each record gives: V gene, CDR3 protein.

TRBV14	ASSQDRGSSTDTQY
TRBV7-8	ASSLRGSGNTIY
TRBV9	ASSLRGGDTIY
TRBV5-4	ASSFRDRVTGEQY
TRBV2	AIETAGQGRSEQY
TRBV6-6	ASSDSSYEQY
TRBV11-3	ASSQSTGLTEAF
TRBV7-7	ASSSDRGSEAF
TRBV4-2	ASSQAGTVSSYEQY
TRBV7-6	ASSTEWNTEAF
TRBV7-6	ASSKGQTRLNGNTIY
TRBV27	ASSFRRRTGGETQY
TRBV6-1	ASSFPGQGYEQY
TRBV7-3	ASSKGVVAGGEGETQY
TRBV4-2	ASSQQATNEKLF
TRBV18	ASSPSRQNGETQY
TRBV5-1	ASSLPRTGETGELF
TRBV11-2	ASSTHIQGQNLYNEQF
TRBV9	ASSPGQSNTEAF
TRBV5-1	ASSLTGEIYEQY
TRBV5-1	ASREGAYSNQPQH
TRBV5-1	ASTPEGPPGETQY
TRBV7-9	ASSLALQGAGANVLT
TRBV2	ASSDHYEQY
TRBV7-9	ASSSYRGRGKLF
TRBV2	ASSRPTGDTQY
TRBV6-1	ASYGTGTKKLF
TRBV18	ASSPLQGYEQY
TRBV7-8	ASSLGQLNEQF
TRBV5-3	ARSYRGYEQF
TRBV5-1	ASSLEVPSGEQY
TRBV5-1	ASSLDQGSSYEQY
TRBV14	ASSQDYTDTGELF
TRBV19	ASKEGPSMNTEAF
TRBV10-3	AINAGQESYEQY
TRBV6-5	ASSPRGNQPQH
TRBV5-1	ASSLRGSEQTEAF
TRBV20-1	SAGGTYEQY
TRBV27	ASSSRIRGRGEKLF
TRBV28	ASSYRGRGETQY
TRBV5-4	ASSLRQGAGTEAF
TRBV5-1	ASSLGGGELF
TRBV23-1	ASGTRTVGIQPQH
TRBV10-3	AISDTGGPYNEQF
TRBV6-1	ASSFGQGGGYT
TRBV19	ASSMEAYSNQPQH
TRBV7-3	ASSLMSGRGTQY
TRBV5-1	ASSDSQETQY